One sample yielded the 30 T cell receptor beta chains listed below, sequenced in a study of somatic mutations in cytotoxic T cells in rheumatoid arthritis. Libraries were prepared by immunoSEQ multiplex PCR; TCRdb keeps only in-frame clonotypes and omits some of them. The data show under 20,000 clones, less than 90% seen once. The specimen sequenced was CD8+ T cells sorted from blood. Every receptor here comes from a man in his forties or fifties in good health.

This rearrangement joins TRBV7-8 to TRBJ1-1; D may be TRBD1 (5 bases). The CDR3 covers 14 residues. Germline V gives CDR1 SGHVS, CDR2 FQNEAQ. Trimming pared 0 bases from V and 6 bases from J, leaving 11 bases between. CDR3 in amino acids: CASSLATMGPEAFF. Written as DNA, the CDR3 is TGTGCCAGCAGCTTAGCGACAATGGGACCTGAAGCTTTCTTT.

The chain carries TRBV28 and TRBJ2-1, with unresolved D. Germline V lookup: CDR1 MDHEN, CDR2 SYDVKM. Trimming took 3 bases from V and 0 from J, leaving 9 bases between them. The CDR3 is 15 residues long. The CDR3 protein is CASSFFPSSYNEQFF. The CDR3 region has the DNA TGTGCCAGCAGTTTCTTTCCCAGCTCCTACAATGAGCAGTTCTTC.

The DNA of the CDR3 is TGTGCCATGGTTTCCGGGTCTAGCGGATTCTACGAGCAGTACTTC. Its translation: CAMVSGSSGFYEQYF. The chain recombines TRBV2 with TRBJ2-7; 7 bases are a match to TRBD2. The CDR3 contains 15 residues. Germline CDR1 SNHLY, CDR2 FYNNEI. The V and J ends lost 10 bases and 3 bases, in that order; junction bases with no gene match: 15.

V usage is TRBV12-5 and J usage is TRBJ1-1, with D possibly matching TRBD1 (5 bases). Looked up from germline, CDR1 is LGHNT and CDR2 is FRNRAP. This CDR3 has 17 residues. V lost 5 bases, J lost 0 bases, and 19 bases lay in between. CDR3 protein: CASGELPDRGMNTEAFF. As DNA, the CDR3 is TGTGCTAGTGGTGAACTCCCGGATCGGGGGATGAACACTGAAGCTTTCTTT.

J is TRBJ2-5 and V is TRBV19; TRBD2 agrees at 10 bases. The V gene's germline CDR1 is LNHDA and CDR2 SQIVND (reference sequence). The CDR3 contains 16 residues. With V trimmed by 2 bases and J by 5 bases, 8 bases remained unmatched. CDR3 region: CASSIMASGSKETQYF. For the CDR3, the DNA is TGTGCCAGTAGTATAATGGCTAGCGGGAGCAAGGAGACCCAGTACTTC. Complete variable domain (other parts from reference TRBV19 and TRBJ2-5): DGGITQSPKYLFRKEGQNVTLSCEQNLNHDAMYWYRQDPGQGLRLIYYSQIVNDFQKGDIAEGYSVSREKKESFPLTVTSAQKNPTAFYLCASSIMASGSKETQYFGPGTRLLVL.

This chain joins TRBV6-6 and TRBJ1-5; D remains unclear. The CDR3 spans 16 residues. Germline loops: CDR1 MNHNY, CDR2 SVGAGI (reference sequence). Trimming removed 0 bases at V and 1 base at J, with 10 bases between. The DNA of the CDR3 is TGTGCCAGCAGTTACTCGATAGGTCAGAGCAATCAGCCCCAGCATTTT. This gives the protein CASSYSIGQSNQPQHF.

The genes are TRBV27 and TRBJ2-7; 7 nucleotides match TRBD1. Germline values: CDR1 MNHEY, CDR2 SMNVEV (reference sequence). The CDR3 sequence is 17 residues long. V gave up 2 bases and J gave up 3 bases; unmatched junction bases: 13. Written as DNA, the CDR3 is TGTGCCAGCAGTTTAGGGGACCCGGGACAGAGATTCTACGAGCAGTACTTC. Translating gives CASSLGDPGQRFYEQYF.

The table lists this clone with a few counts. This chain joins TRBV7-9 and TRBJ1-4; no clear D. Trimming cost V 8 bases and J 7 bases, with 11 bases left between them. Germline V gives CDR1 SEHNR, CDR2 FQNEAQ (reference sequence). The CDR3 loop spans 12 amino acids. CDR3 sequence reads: CASVEDGEKLFF. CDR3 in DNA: TGTGCCAGCGTCGAAGATGGTGAAAAACTGTTTTTT.

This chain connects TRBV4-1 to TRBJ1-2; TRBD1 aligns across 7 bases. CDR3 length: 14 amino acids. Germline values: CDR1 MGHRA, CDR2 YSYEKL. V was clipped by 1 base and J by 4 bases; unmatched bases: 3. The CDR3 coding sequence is TGCGCCAGCAGCCAAGGGAACAGGGGCTATGGCTACACCTTC. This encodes CASSQGNRGYGYTF.

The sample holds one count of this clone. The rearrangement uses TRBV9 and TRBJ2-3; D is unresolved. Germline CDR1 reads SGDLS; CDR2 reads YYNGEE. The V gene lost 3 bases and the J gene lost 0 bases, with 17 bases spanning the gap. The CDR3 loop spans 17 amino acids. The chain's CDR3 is CASSAPVETPSTDTQYF. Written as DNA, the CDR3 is TGTGCCAGCAGCGCCCCAGTAGAAACTCCTAGCACAGATACGCAGTATTTT.

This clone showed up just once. CDR3 sequence reads: CASSFDPGEDEQFF. In nucleotides, the CDR3 is TGTGCCAGCAGTTTCGATCCAGGGGAGGATGAGCAGTTCTTC. The chain uses TRBV28 and TRBJ2-1; either TRBD1 or TRBD2 may fit D (6 bases each). CDR3 length equals 14 residues. The germline gives CDR1 MDHEN, CDR2 SYDVKM. V was trimmed by 3 bases and J by 8 bases, leaving 14 bases between them.

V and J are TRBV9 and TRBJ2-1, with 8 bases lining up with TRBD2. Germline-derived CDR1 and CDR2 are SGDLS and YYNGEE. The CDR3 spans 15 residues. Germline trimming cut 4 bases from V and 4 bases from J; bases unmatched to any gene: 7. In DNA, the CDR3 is TGTGCCAGCAGCCCAAGCGGGAGCGGGTACAATGAGCAGTTCTTC. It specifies CASSPSGSGYNEQFF.

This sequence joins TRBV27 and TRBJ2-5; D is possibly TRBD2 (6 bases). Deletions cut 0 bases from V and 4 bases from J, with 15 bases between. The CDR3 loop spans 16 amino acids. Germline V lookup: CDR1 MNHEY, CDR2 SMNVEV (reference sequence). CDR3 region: CASSLSGGRHGETQYF. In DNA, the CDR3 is TGTGCCAGCAGTTTATCGGGGGGACGCCATGGAGAGACCCAGTACTTC.

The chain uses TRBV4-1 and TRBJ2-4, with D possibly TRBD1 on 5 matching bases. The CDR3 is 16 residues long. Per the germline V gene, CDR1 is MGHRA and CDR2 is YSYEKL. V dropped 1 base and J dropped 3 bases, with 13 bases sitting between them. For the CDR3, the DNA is TGCGCCAGCAGCCAAGCCAGGGTACCGGTCAAAAACATTCAGTACTTC. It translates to CASSQARVPVKNIQYF.

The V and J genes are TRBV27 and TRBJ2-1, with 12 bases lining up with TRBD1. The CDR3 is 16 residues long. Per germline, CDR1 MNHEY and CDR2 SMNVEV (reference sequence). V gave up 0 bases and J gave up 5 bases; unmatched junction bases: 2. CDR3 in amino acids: CASSLSGQGANNEQFF. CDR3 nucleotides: TGTGCCAGCAGTTTATCGGGACAGGGGGCGAACAATGAGCAGTTCTTC.

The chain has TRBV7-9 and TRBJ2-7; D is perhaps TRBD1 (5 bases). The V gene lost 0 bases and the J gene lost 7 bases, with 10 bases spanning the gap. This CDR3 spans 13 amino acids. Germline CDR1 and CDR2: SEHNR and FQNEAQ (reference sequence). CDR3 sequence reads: CASSLAQGWEQYF. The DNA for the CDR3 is TGTGCCAGCAGCTTAGCGCAGGGTTGGGAGCAGTACTTC.

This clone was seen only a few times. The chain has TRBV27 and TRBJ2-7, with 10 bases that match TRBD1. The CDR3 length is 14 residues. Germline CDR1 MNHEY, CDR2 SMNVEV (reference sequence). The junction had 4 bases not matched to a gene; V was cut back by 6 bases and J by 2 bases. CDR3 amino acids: CASSPGQGAYEQYF. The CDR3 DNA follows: TGTGCCAGCAGCCCTGGACAGGGGGCCTACGAGCAGTACTTC.

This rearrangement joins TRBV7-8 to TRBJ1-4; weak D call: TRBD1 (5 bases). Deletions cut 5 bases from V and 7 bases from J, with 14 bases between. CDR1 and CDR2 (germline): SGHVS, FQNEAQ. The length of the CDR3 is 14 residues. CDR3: CASSAGLGGEKLFF. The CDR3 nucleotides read TGTGCCAGCAGCGCGGGACTCGGTGGTGAAAAACTGTTTTTT.

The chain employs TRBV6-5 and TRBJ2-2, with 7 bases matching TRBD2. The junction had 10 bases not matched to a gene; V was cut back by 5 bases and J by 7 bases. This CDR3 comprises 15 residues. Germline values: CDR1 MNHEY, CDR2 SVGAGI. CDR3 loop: CASSTPRESVGELFF. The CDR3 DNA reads TGTGCCAGCAGTACGCCGCGGGAGAGTGTCGGGGAGCTGTTTTTT.

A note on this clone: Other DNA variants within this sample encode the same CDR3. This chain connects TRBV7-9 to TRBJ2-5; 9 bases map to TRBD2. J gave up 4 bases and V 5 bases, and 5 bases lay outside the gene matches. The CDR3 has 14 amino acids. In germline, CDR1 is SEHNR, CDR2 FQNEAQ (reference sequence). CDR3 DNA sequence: TGTGCCAGCAGCCCCGGGACTAGCCCAGAGACCCAGTACTTC. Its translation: CASSPGTSPETQYF. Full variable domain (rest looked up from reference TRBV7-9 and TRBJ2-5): DTGVSQNPRHKITKRGQNVTFRCDPISEHNRLYWYRQTLGQGPEFLTYFQNEAQLEKSRLLSDRFSAERPKGSFSTLEIQRTEQGDSAMYLCASSPGTSPETQYFGPGTRLLVL.

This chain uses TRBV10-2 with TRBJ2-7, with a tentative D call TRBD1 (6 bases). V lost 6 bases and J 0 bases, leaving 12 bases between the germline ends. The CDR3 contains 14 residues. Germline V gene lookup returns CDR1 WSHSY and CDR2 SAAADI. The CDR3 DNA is TGCGCCAGCAGCTGGGGACACCACTCCTACGAGCAGTACTTC. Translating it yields CASSWGHHSYEQYF.

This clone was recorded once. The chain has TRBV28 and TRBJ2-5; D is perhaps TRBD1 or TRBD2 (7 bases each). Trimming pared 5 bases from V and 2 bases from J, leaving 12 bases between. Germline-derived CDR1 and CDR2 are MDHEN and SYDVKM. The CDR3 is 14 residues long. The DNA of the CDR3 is TGTGCCAGCAGTAAGCGGGACAGACAAGAGACCCAGTACTTC. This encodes CASSKRDRQETQYF.

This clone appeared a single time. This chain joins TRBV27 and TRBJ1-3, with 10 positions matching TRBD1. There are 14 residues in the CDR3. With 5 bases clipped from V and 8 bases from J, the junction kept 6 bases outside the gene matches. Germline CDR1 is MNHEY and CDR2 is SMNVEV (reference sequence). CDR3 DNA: TGTGCCAGCAGTCTTATCGGACAGGGGGACACCATATATTTT. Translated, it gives CASSLIGQGDTIYF.

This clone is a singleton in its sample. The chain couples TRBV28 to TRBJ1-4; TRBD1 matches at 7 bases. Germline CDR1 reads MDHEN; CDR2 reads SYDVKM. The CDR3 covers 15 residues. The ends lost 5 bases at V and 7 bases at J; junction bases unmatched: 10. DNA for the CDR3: TGTGCCAGCAGTCCCGGGACAGTGGAGGGTGAAAAACTGTTTTTT. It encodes CASSPGTVEGEKLFF.

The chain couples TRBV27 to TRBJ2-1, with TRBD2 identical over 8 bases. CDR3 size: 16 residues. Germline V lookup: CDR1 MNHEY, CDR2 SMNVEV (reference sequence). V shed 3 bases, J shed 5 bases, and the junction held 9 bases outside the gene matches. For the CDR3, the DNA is TGTGCCAGCAGTTTTTTTTTGGCTAGCGGGCACAATGAGCAGTTCTTC. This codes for CASSFFLASGHNEQFF.

This CDR3 is CAWSVEFRTSGRNEQFF. CDR3 coding DNA: TGTGCCTGGAGTGTGGAGTTTAGGACTAGCGGGAGGAATGAGCAGTTCTTC. The V gene is TRBV30, the J gene TRBJ2-1; 14 bases line up with TRBD2. The CDR3 is made up of 17 amino acids. Unmatched junction bases numbered 8, after V lost 0 bases and J lost 7 bases. In germline, CDR1 is GTSNPN, CDR2 SVGIG (reference sequence).

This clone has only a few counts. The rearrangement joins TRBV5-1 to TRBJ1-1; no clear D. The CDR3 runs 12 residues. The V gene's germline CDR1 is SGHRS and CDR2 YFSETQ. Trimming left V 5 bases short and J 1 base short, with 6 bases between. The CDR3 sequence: CASSPGNTEAFF. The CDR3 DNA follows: TGCGCCAGCAGTCCCGGGAACACTGAAGCTTTCTTT.

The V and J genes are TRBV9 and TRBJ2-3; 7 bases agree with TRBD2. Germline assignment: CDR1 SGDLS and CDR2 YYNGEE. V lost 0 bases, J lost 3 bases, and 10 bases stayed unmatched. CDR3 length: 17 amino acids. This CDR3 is CASSVVGLADITDTQYF. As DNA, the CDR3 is TGTGCCAGCAGCGTAGTAGGCCTAGCGGACATTACAGATACGCAGTATTTT.

The CDR3 DNA is TGCGCCAGCAGCCAAGAAGGGGGAGTAGAAACCGGGGAGCTGTTTTTT. This codes for CASSQEGGVETGELFF. The chain joins TRBV4-3 to TRBJ2-2; TRBD1 might be the D (6 bases). CDR3 length equals 16 residues. Trimming shortened V by 0 bases and J by 5 bases, and 13 bases separated the two germline ends. CDR1 and CDR2 (germline): LGHNA, YSLEER.

The CDR3 loop reads CASSWTGGSYEQYF. DNA of the CDR3: TGTGCCAGCAGTTGGACAGGGGGCTCCTACGAGCAGTACTTC. This chain connects TRBV27 to TRBJ2-7; 10 positions match TRBD1. This CDR3 region has 14 residues. Germline assignment: CDR1 MNHEY and CDR2 SMNVEV (reference sequence). V gave up 4 bases and J gave up 0 bases; unmatched junction bases: 0.